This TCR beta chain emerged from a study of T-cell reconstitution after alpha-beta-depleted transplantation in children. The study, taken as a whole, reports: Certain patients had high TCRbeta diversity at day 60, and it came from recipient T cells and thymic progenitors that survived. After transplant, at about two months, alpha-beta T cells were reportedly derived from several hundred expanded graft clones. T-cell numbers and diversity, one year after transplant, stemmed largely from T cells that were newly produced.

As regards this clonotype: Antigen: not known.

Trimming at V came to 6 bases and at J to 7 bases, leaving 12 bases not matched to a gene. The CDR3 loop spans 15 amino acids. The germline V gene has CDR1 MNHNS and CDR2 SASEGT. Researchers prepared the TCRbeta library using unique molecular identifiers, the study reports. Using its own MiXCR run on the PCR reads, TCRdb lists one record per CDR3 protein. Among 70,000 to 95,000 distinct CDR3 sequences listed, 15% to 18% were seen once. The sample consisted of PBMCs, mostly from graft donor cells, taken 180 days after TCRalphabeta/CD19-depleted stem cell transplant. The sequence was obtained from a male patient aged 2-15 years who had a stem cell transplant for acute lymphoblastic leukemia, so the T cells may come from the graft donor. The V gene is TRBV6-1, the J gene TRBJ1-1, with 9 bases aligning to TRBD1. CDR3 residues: CASSATGTGKGEAFF. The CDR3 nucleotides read TGTGCCAGCAGCGCAACCGGGACAGGGAAAGGTGAAGCTTTCTTT.